What follows describes a single T cell receptor (beta chain). CDR3 length equals 15 residues. Trimming took off 5 bases at V and 0 bases at J, with 13 bases between the two ends. CDR1 is MNHNY, CDR2 SVGAGI, per germline (reference sequence). This entry comes from a study of shared clonotypes between healthy human individuals. At a deep level, the assay was run. For sorted subsets, 150 to 200 ng DNA per replicate equaled roughly 29,000 T cell genomes. Original analysis: Quality scores were absent from the junction-only immunoSEQ sequences, so filtering differed. The data were produced by immunoSEQ multiplex PCR, yet TCRdb's version contains in-frame clones alone and is incomplete. D and trimming were read from the DNA, whereas the V and J calls and clone size are those reported in that table. The sample lists roughly 660,000 clones, 80% to 95% occurring once.

This TCR was recovered from a man between 18 and 35 years old in good health. Some clones in this sample may be carry-over from other donors' samples. The chain couples TRBV6-6 to TRBJ1-1; possible D gene TRBD1, 6 bases. The material sequenced was memory CD8+ T cells from PBMCs. Documented subset: CD45RO+ cells pooled with CCR7-negative TemRA cells. DNA of the CDR3: TGTGCCAGCAGTCCCCGAGGGGGATTGAACACTGAAGCTTTCTTT. It translates to CASSPRGGLNTEAFF.